The 28 T cell receptor beta chains below were found in one sample sequenced in a study of cytomegalovirus exposure and HLA in healthy donors. The PCR contained 60 Vbeta and 13 Jbeta primers. Assay used: immunoSEQ multiplex PCR; TCRdb lists only in-frame clones, some missing. The profile shows about 100,000 clones, approximately 85% of them singletons. Sequenced sample: PBMCs. The receptors come from a man aged 30 to 39 in good health and CMV-seronegative.

V and J are TRBV4-3 and TRBJ2-5, with 7 bases matching TRBD1. CDR1 is LGHNA, CDR2 YSLEER, per germline. The CDR3 covers 15 residues. J lost 5 bases, V lost 5 bases, and 11 bases had no gene match. CDR3 in amino acids: CASSSGTANGETQYF. CDR3 nucleotide sequence: TGCGCCAGCAGCTCCGGGACAGCGAACGGGGAGACCCAGTACTTC.

CDR3 loop: CASSLSGVGQFF. The CDR3 DNA follows: TGTGCCAGCAGTCTTAGCGGGGTCGGTCAGTTCTTC. V and J are TRBV6-1 and TRBJ2-1, with 8 bases lining up with TRBD2. V shed 5 bases, J shed 13 bases, and the junction held 7 bases outside the gene matches. Germline V gives CDR1 MNHNS, CDR2 SASEGT. The CDR3 totals 12 residues.

This sequence joins TRBV5-1 and TRBJ2-2; TRBD1 agrees at 8 bases. This CDR3 contains 16 residues. Germline lookup yields CDR1 SGHRS and CDR2 YFSETQ. J was trimmed by 2 bases and V by 1 base; bases with no gene match: 4. The CDR3 region has the DNA TGCGCCAGCAGCTTGAAAGGACAGGGTAACACCGGGGAGCTGTTTTTT. Residues: CASSLKGQGNTGELFF.

This chain joins TRBV10-3 and TRBJ2-5, with a tentative D call TRBD1 (5 bases). The CDR3 spans 14 residues. From germline, CDR1 is ENHRY and CDR2 SYGVKD. V was pared by 7 bases and J by 4 bases, with 16 bases between. Here the CDR3 DNA reads TGTGCCATCAAAGGTCAGGGCACAAGAGAGACCCAGTACTTC. This translates into CAIKGQGTRETQYF.

This clone was observed a single time. V and J are TRBV19 and TRBJ2-1; D is perhaps TRBD1 (6 bases). Germline V gives CDR1 LNHDA, CDR2 SQIVND (reference sequence). Trimming shortened V by 8 bases and J by 3 bases, and 11 bases separated the two germline ends. CDR3 length: 13 residues. The CDR3 protein is CASGQGRYNEQFF. CDR3 DNA: TGTGCCAGTGGGCAGGGGCGCTACAATGAGCAGTTCTTC.

The chain uses TRBV11-2 and TRBJ2-5; TRBD2 matches 12 bases. Germline CDR1 reads SGHAT; CDR2 reads FQNNGV. After removal of 3 bases from V and 5 bases from J, the junction contained 10 bases not matched to a gene. This CDR3 region has 17 residues. DNA for the CDR3: TGTGCCAGCAGCTTGACGTCTAGCGGGAGGGCCTCGGAGACCCAGTACTTC. Amino acid sequence: CASSLTSSGRASETQYF.

This clone was recorded only once. Here the CDR3 reads CASSTQPQAQHF. CDR3 coding DNA: TGTGCCAGTAGTACCCAGCCCCAGGCCCAGCATTTT. The chain carries TRBV19 and TRBJ1-5; D is ambiguous. Trimming took 4 bases from V and 11 from J, leaving 12 bases between them. The length of the CDR3 is 12 residues. CDR1 LNHDA and CDR2 SQIVND come from the germline V gene (reference sequence). The whole variable domain, filled in from reference TRBV19 and TRBJ1-5, reads DGGITQSPKYLFRKEGQNVTLSCEQNLNHDAMYWYRQDPGQGLRLIYYSQIVNDFQKGDIAEGYSVSREKKESFPLTVTSAQKNPTAFYLCASSTQPQAQHFGDGTRLSIL.

The chain links TRBV29-1 to TRBJ2-2; D is unclear. Germline V lookup: CDR1 SQVTM, CDR2 ANQGSEA. The CDR3 is 12 amino acids. With 4 bases removed from V and 2 bases from J, the gap between germline ends came to 5 bases. CDR3 DNA sequence: TGCAGCGTTGTCTATAACACCGGGGAGCTGTTTTTT. This translates into CSVVYNTGELFF.

This clone was recorded only once. The chain carries TRBV5-4 and TRBJ2-1; 9 bases fit TRBD2. J lost 2 bases, V lost 0 bases, and 9 bases had no gene match. Germline lookup yields CDR1 SGHNT and CDR2 YYREEE (reference sequence). The CDR3 consists of 18 residues. The CDR3 coding sequence is TGTGCCAGCAGCTTGGCCATCCTAGCGGGAATGGCCTACAATGAGCAGTTCTTC. Residues: CASSLAILAGMAYNEQFF.

The V call is TRBV6-1, the J call TRBJ1-1, with TRBD1 matching 12 bases. This CDR3 comprises 17 residues. CDR1 MNHNS and CDR2 SASEGT come from the germline V gene. Germline trimming cut 3 bases from V and 4 bases from J; bases unmatched to any gene: 9. CDR3 region: CASSERGTGGASTEAFF. CDR3 DNA: TGTGCCAGCAGTGAGCGGGGGACAGGGGGCGCGAGCACTGAAGCTTTCTTT.

This rearrangement joins TRBV11-2 to TRBJ2-4; TRBD2 agrees at 10 bases. The CDR3 is 19 residues long. J gave up 3 bases and V 5 bases, and 16 bases lay outside the gene matches. Germline assignment: CDR1 SGHAT and CDR2 FQNNGV. The CDR3 region is CASSTIRPLAGRDKNIQYF. CDR3 bases: TGTGCCAGCAGCACCATCAGACCACTAGCGGGGAGGGACAAAAACATTCAGTACTTC.

As regards this clone: The same CDR3 is also encoded by other DNA sequences in this sample. The chain carries TRBV20-1 and TRBJ2-7; the D gene is possibly TRBD1 (5 bases). CDR3 length: 11 amino acids. Germline CDR1 and CDR2: DFQATT and SNEGSKA (reference sequence). V was trimmed by 6 bases and J by 1 base, leaving 7 bases between them. The CDR3 region has the DNA TGCAGTGCCAGGGCTTCCTACGAGCAGTACTTC. It encodes CSARASYEQYF.

The genes are TRBV4-1 and TRBJ2-3; 9 bases fit TRBD1. V lost 4 bases, J lost 4 bases, and 6 bases stayed unmatched. The CDR3 loop spans 15 amino acids. Per the germline V gene, CDR1 is MGHRA and CDR2 is YSYEKL. The CDR3 DNA follows: TGCGCCAGCAGCCTTACAGGGGGCGAACCAGATACGCAGTATTTT. Residues: CASSLTGGEPDTQYF.

This chain connects TRBV5-1 to TRBJ1-1; D gene ambiguous. CDR1 SGHRS and CDR2 YFSETQ come from the germline V gene. Deletions cut 0 bases from V and 7 bases from J, with 10 bases between. This CDR3 is built from 13 residues. The CDR3 DNA follows: TGCGCCAGCAGCTTGGGACCGGGATTTGAAGCTTTCTTT. Encoded protein: CASSLGPGFEAFF. The entire variable domain, with the rest obtained from reference TRBV5-1 and TRBJ1-1, is as follows: KAGVTQTPRYLIKTRGQQVTLSCSPISGHRSVSWYQQTPGQGLQFLFEYFSETQRNKGNFPGRFSGRQFSNSRSEMNVSTLELGDSALYLCASSLGPGFEAFFGQGTRLTVV.

The V call is TRBV2, the J call TRBJ2-7; weak D call: TRBD1 (6 bases). Germline V gene lookup returns CDR1 SNHLY and CDR2 FYNNEI. V shed 6 bases and J shed 5 bases, with 11 bases lying between them. This CDR3 is built from 12 residues. The DNA for the CDR3 is TGTGCCAGCAGCGAGCAGGGGAACGAGCAGTACTTC. This translates into CASSEQGNEQYF.

V is TRBV5-6 and J is TRBJ1-2; TRBD1 matches at 7 bases. The CDR3 loop spans 15 amino acids. CDR1 is SGHDT and CDR2 is YYEEEE in the germline V gene. Trimming at V came to 1 base and at J to 4 bases, leaving 7 bases not matched to a gene. The CDR3 DNA reads TGTGCCAGCAGCTTGACAGGGGAAGTTGTCTATGGCTACACCTTC. Translated, it gives CASSLTGEVVYGYTF.

The gene calls are TRBV4-3 and TRBJ2-2, with D possibly being TRBD1 (5 bases). The germline CDR1 and CDR2 sequences are LGHNA and YSLEER. The V and J ends lost 1 base and 0 bases respectively, with 12 bases between them. The CDR3 is made up of 17 amino acids. CDR3 loop: CASSQAPQGPNTGELFF. DNA for the CDR3: TGCGCCAGCAGCCAAGCACCCCAGGGCCCGAACACCGGGGAGCTGTTTTTT.

As for this clone: The sample has other DNA sequences that encode this CDR3 too. CDR3 in DNA: TGTGCCAGCAGCTTGGCCGGCTCCTACAATGAGCAGTTCTTC. Protein product: CASSLAGSYNEQFF. The chain carries TRBV5-4 and TRBJ2-1; D is unclear. V was pared by 0 bases and J by 0 bases, with 4 bases between. The germline gives CDR1 SGHNT, CDR2 YYREEE (reference sequence). The CDR3 sequence is 14 residues long. The variable domain in full, completed from reference TRBV5-4 and TRBJ2-1, reads ETGVTQSPTHLIKTRGQQVTLRCSSQSGHNTVSWYQQALGQGPQFIFQYYREEENGRGNFPPRFSGLQFPNYSSELNVNALELDDSALYLCASSLAGSYNEQFFGPGTRLTVL.

V is TRBV7-9 and J is TRBJ1-5; maybe TRBD1 (6 bases). Trimming shortened V by 1 base and J by 1 base, and 14 bases separated the two germline ends. CDR1 and CDR2 from the germline V gene are SEHNR and FQNEAQ (reference sequence). This CDR3 comprises 17 residues. The CDR3 reads CASSLGPAGASNQPQHF. CDR3 coding DNA: TGTGCCAGCAGCTTAGGCCCGGCAGGGGCCAGCAATCAGCCCCAGCATTTT. Full variable domain (missing parts from reference TRBV7-9 and TRBJ1-5): DTGVSQNPRHKITKRGQNVTFRCDPISEHNRLYWYRQTLGQGPEFLTYFQNEAQLEKSRLLSDRFSAERPKGSFSTLEIQRTEQGDSAMYLCASSLGPAGASNQPQHFGDGTRLSIL.

The chain uses TRBV28 and TRBJ2-7, with D possibly TRBD2 on 6 matching bases. CDR3 length: 14 residues. The germline V and J ends were trimmed by 6 bases and 0 bases, with 12 bases remaining between them. Germline V lookup: CDR1 MDHEN, CDR2 SYDVKM. The chain's CDR3 is CASRAGRPSYEQYF. In DNA, the CDR3 is TGTGCCAGCAGGGCGGGACGTCCCTCCTACGAGCAGTACTTC.

The chain links TRBV27 to TRBJ2-3, with D unclear. Trimming stripped 4 bases from V and 6 bases from J, with 11 bases between. The CDR3 consists of 13 residues. Germline loops: CDR1 MNHEY, CDR2 SMNVEV (reference sequence). The CDR3 DNA is TGTGCCAGCAGTTCCCTCATGCGGGATACGCAGTATTTT. Encoded protein: CASSSLMRDTQYF.

The chain has TRBV14 and TRBJ2-1, with 8 bases identical to TRBD2. Germline CDR1 and CDR2: SGHDN and FVKESK. This CDR3 region has 15 residues. V was pared by 1 base and J by 1 base, with 0 bases of the junction left unmatched. The CDR3 loop is CASSQGGGSYNEQFF. The CDR3 nucleotides are TGTGCCAGCAGCCAAGGCGGGGGGTCCTACAATGAGCAGTTCTTC.

The chain combines TRBV28 with TRBJ1-2; 9 nucleotides align to TRBD1. The CDR3 covers 16 residues. The V gene end was trimmed by 5 bases and the J gene end by 2 bases; junction bases not matched to a gene: 9. The germline V gene encodes CDR1 MDHEN and CDR2 SYDVKM. The CDR3 sequence is CASSAALGQGNYGYTF. The CDR3 DNA reads as TGTGCCAGCAGTGCGGCCTTGGGACAGGGCAACTATGGCTACACCTTC.

This chain joins TRBV29-1 and TRBJ1-1, with 7 positions matching TRBD1. Germline CDR1 is SQVTM and CDR2 is ANQGSEA. The CDR3 totals 14 residues. Trimming took 2 bases from V and 5 from J; bases not matched to a gene: 8. This chain's CDR3 is CSVELTGRWTEAFF. The CDR3 DNA reads as TGCAGCGTTGAACTGACAGGGAGGTGGACTGAAGCTTTCTTT. Full variable domain (rest looked up from reference TRBV29-1 and TRBJ1-1): SAVISQKPSRDICQRGTSLTIQCQVDSQVTMMFWYRQQPGQSLTLIATANQGSEATYESGFVIDKFPISRPNLTFSTLTVSNMSPEDSSIYLCSVELTGRWTEAFFGQGTRLTVV.

This clone was detected once. This chain uses TRBV6-1 with TRBJ2-7, with 11 bases lining up with TRBD1. The CDR3 totals 13 residues. CDR1 and CDR2 from the germline V gene are MNHNS and SASEGT. The CDR3 region is CGSRDRGKYEQYF. CDR3 coding DNA: TGTGGGAGCAGGGACAGGGGGAAGTACGAGCAGTACTTC.

This clone appeared a single time. The chain carries TRBV7-6 and TRBJ1-2; 12 positions match TRBD1. The V and J ends lost 4 bases and 7 bases, in that order; junction bases with no gene match: 7. CDR3 size: 15 residues. Germline V gene sequence: CDR1 SGHVS, CDR2 FNYEAQ. In DNA form, the CDR3 reads TGTGCCAGCAGCTCGGGGACAGGGGGCAGGTCTGGCTACACCTTC. Translation: CASSSGTGGRSGYTF.

V usage is TRBV6-6 and J usage is TRBJ2-2; D unresolved. The CDR3 spans 11 residues. Germline CDR1 is MNHNY and CDR2 is SVGAGI (reference sequence). Trimming removed 5 bases at V and 6 bases at J, with 4 bases between. CDR3 sequence reads: CASSKPGELFF. CDR3 coding DNA: TGTGCCAGCAGTAAGCCCGGGGAGCTGTTTTTT.

The chain couples TRBV30 to TRBJ2-2, with 9 nucleotides matching TRBD2. The CDR3 contains 13 residues. Germline CDR1 and CDR2: GTSNPN and SVGIG (reference sequence). The V gene end was trimmed by 5 bases and the J gene end by 7 bases; junction bases not matched to a gene: 5. The CDR3 loop is CAWGTSSGGELFF. CDR3 DNA: TGTGCCTGGGGGACTAGCTCCGGCGGGGAGCTGTTTTTT.